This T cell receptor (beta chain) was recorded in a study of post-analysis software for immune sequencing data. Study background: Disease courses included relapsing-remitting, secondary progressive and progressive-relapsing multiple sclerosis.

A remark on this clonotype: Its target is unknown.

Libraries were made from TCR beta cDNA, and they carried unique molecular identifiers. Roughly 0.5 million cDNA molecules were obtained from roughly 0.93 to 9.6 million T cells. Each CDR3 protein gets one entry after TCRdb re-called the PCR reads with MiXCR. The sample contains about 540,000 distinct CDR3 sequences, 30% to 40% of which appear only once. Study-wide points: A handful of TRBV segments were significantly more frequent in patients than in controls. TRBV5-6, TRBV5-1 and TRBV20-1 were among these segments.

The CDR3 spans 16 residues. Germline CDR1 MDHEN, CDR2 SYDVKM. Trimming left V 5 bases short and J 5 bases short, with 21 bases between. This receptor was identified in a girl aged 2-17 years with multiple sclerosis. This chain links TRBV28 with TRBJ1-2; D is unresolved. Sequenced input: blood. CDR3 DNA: TGTGCCAGCAGTCCCCTAGGACCCGCGCTAGAATATGGCTACACCTTC. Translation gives CASSPLGPALEYGYTF.